The rows below give T cell receptor beta chains drawn from one sample of a study of graft-versus-host responses after intestinal transplantation. The antigens for these receptors are not known. TCRdb's table, derived via immunoSEQ multiplex PCR, lists solely in-frame clones and lacks some. The sample gives 85,000 to 100,000 clones, about 90% of which show up once; less than 0.08% is in the top ten. Sequencing used unstimulated CD8+ T cells sorted from spleen or lymph node cells, obtained before transplant. The receptors shown here come from a human donor who was the organ donor for an intestinal transplant. The CDR3 runs from the conserved cysteine through the conserved F or W. A D gene is named only where the DNA matches it firmly. Rows give clone size only sometimes, using once, few, many, or a class for an expanded clone.

CDR3nt | CDR3aa | j_gene | d_gene | v_gene | abundance
TGTGCCAGCAGGACAGGGGCAGGTGGCTACACCTTC | CASRTGAGGYTF | TRBJ1-2 | TRBD1 | TRBV6-1 | -
TGTGCCAGCAGCTTAGGAGCGGGAGCTAACTATGGCTACACCTTC | CASSLGAGANYGYTF | TRBJ1-2 | - | TRBV13 | -
TGTGCCAGCAGGATGACAGGAAACTATGGCTACACCTTC | CASRMTGNYGYTF | TRBJ1-2 | - | TRBV5-6 | few
TGTGCCAGCAGTTACCCGCAGGGCCTGAACACTGAAGCTTTCTTT | CASSYPQGLNTEAFF | TRBJ1-1 | - | TRBV6-6 | -
TGTGCCAGTAGTCCCACTAGCGGGAGTGGTGAGCAGTACTTC | CASSPTSGSGEQYF | TRBJ2-7 | TRBD2 | TRBV19 | -
TGCGCCAGCAGCGCTAGCGGGAGAGCGTACAATGAGCAGTTCTTC | CASSASGRAYNEQFF | TRBJ2-1 | TRBD2 | TRBV10-1 | -
TGTGCCAGCAGCGTCGGACTAGCGAGGACGAATGAGCAGTTCTTC | CASSVGLARTNEQFF | TRBJ2-1 | TRBD2 | TRBV9 | -
TGTGCCAGCAGCTTAGGGACAATCAAACGCGATGAGCGGTTCTTC | CASSLGTIKRDERFF | TRBJ2-1 | - | TRBV7-3 | once
TGCGCCAGCAGCCAAGAGCACAGGGCTTTCTACGAGCAGTACTTC | CASSQEHRAFYEQYF | TRBJ2-7 | - | TRBV4-1 | few
TGTGCCTGGGAAGGGACAGGGTCGTCGGGTGGCTACACCTTC | CAWEGTGSSGGYTF | TRBJ1-2 | TRBD1 | TRBV30 | -
TGTGCCAGCAGCGTCGGGACAGCTATCACCGGGGAGCTGTTTTTT | CASSVGTAITGELFF | TRBJ2-2 | TRBD1 | TRBV9 | -
TGTGCCTGGAGTGGAGTCACAGGGGCTAGCTATGGCTACACCTTC | CAWSGVTGASYGYTF | TRBJ1-2 | TRBD1 | TRBV30 | -
TGTGCCAGCAGCCCATCGAGTCAGGCCGTGGCCGGGGAGCTGTTTTTT | CASSPSSQAVAGELFF | TRBJ2-2 | - | TRBV13 | -
TGCAGCGTTGAAGGCGGGAGCTACCCCTACAATGAGCAGTTCTTC | CSVEGGSYPYNEQFF | TRBJ2-1 | TRBD2 | TRBV29-1 | -
TGTGCCAGCAGTCGACTAGCGGGGGGCTCGACCTACGAGCAGTACTTC | CASSRLAGGSTYEQYF | TRBJ2-7 | TRBD2 | TRBV9 | -
TGTGCCAGTTCTAGCGGGGGGACTTCCTACGAGCAGTACTTC | CASSSGGTSYEQYF | TRBJ2-7 | TRBD2 | TRBV19 | -
TGTGCCAGCAGCTTAGCGGGAGGGGCCCTCTATGGCTACACCTTC | CASSLAGGALYGYTF | TRBJ1-2 | - | TRBV7-9 | -
TGTGCCAGCAGCGTGACAGCCGGGGCCAACGTCCTGACTTTC | CASSVTAGANVLTF | TRBJ2-6 | - | TRBV28 | -
TGTGCCAGCAGTTTGGGCGTTAGCGGGGGTCAAGAGACCCAGTACTTC | CASSLGVSGGQETQYF | TRBJ2-5 | TRBD2 | TRBV28 | -
TGTGCCAGCAGTATACTAGCGGACTACGAGCAGTACTTC | CASSILADYEQYF | TRBJ2-7 | TRBD2 | TRBV27 | -
TGTGCCACCAGCAGAGATTTGCGGGGGGGCCACGAGCAGTACTTC | CATSRDLRGGHEQYF | TRBJ2-7 | TRBD2 | TRBV15 | -
TGTGCCAGCAGCTTCCTAGCGGGGGCCCACTACAATGAGCAGTTCTTC | CASSFLAGAHYNEQFF | TRBJ2-1 | TRBD2 | TRBV7-8 | -
TGTGCCAGCAGCCCTGCCTACGAGCAGTACTTC | CASSPAYEQYF | TRBJ2-7 | - | TRBV28 | -
TGTGCCTGGAATACAGGGAGCTCCTACAATGAGCAGTTCTTC | CAWNTGSSYNEQFF | TRBJ2-1 | - | TRBV30 | -
TGTGCCAGCAGCGTTAGCGGGAGTGTAGCAGATACGCAGTATTTT | CASSVSGSVADTQYF | TRBJ2-3 | TRBD2 | TRBV9 | -
TGTGCCATCGGCAGGGGGGCCGGGGAGCTGTTTTTT | CAIGRGAGELFF | TRBJ2-2 | - | TRBV10-3 | -
TGTGCCAGCAGCTTTTCCTTTGGGGAGGGCCTTTACTGGAACAATGAGCAGTTCTTC | CASSFSFGEGLYWNNEQFF | TRBJ2-1 | TRBD2 | TRBV5-6 | once
TGTGCCTGGAGTAGACAGGGTTACTCCTACGAGCAGTACTTC | CAWSRQGYSYEQYF | TRBJ2-7 | TRBD1 | TRBV30 | -
TGTGCCAGCAGTGACCCGGGAGGGGACACTGAAGCTTTCTTT | CASSDPGGDTEAFF | TRBJ1-1 | - | TRBV2 | -
TGTGCCAGCAGTTTATCTTGGGCGCGGCTAGCGGGGGTCCATGAGCAGTTCTTC | CASSLSWARLAGVHEQFF | TRBJ2-1 | TRBD2 | TRBV27 | -
TGTGCCAGCAGCCCGTACGGGGGACAAGAGACCCAGTACTTC | CASSPYGGQETQYF | TRBJ2-5 | - | TRBV11-3 | once
TGCGCCAGCAGCCAGATGACTTTCCCACTAGCCGGCAGGCCGGGTCTGCAGGAGCAGTACTTC | CASSQMTFPLAGRPGLQEQYF | TRBJ2-7 | - | TRBV4-1 | -
TGTGCCAGCAATTTACTAGCGGGGGATTACAATGAGCAGTTCTTC | CASNLLAGDYNEQFF | TRBJ2-1 | TRBD2 | TRBV28 | -
TGTGCCAGCAGGGGGGCGGGGGGCCCCCAGTACTTC | CASRGAGGPQYF | TRBJ2-5 | TRBD2 | TRBV6-5 | -
TGTGCCAGCAGCTCCAGGGGGCAGGAGACCCAGTACTTC | CASSSRGQETQYF | TRBJ2-5 | TRBD1 | TRBV11-3 | -
TGTGCCAGCAGCAGGTCAGGGGGCCCCACCGGGGAGCTGTTTTTT | CASSRSGGPTGELFF | TRBJ2-2 | TRBD1 | TRBV13 | -
TGTGCCTGGAGTAAGGGAGGGAATCAGCCCCAGCATTTT | CAWSKGGNQPQHF | TRBJ1-5 | - | TRBV30 | few
TGTGTCAGCTCCCCCATTGACAGCCTCTATGGCTACACCTTC | CVSSPIDSLYGYTF | TRBJ1-2 | - | TRBV9 | -
TGCGCCAGCGAGGGGGTCCAAAACATTCAGTACTTC | CASEGVQNIQYF | TRBJ2-4 | - | TRBV10-2 | few
TGTGCCAGCAGCCAAAGCCTAACAGGGTTCACTGAAGCTTTCTTT | CASSQSLTGFTEAFF | TRBJ1-1 | - | TRBV4-2 | -
TGCGCCAGCAGCCAAGGGCTAGCGGGAGTCAATGAGCAGTTCTTC | CASSQGLAGVNEQFF | TRBJ2-1 | TRBD2 | TRBV4-1 | -
TGTGCCGCGACAGGGAATCGAATCACCGGGGAGCTGTTTTTT | CAATGNRITGELFF | TRBJ2-2 | TRBD1 | TRBV2 | -
TGCGCCAGCAGCCGAGAGTCCGGGGACACCTCGTCCCAGGGCCACGAGCAGTACTTC | CASSRESGDTSSQGHEQYF | TRBJ2-7 | - | TRBV4-1 | -
TGTGCCAGCAGCCCCCGGACAGGAGCCCGCACATATACGCAGTATTTT | CASSPRTGARTYTQYF | TRBJ2-3 | TRBD1 | TRBV11-2 | -
TGTGCCAGCAGCTCGGACAGGGGGACGCAGTACTTC | CASSSDRGTQYF | TRBJ2-7 | TRBD1 | TRBV7-9 | -
TGTGCCTGGCTTCCGGACAGGGGAGTCAACGGCTACACCTTC | CAWLPDRGVNGYTF | TRBJ1-2 | TRBD1 | TRBV30 | few
TGCGCCAGCAGCCAAGATAGGACTAGGTTCCATGAGCAGTTCTTC | CASSQDRTRFHEQFF | TRBJ2-1 | TRBD2 | TRBV4-1 | -
TGTGCCAGCAGCTTCGACGGGAGGGGAAAGCAGTACTTC | CASSFDGRGKQYF | TRBJ2-7 | TRBD2 | TRBV11-2 | -
TGCGCCAGCGGCTTGGAGACAGGGGCTCACAACAATGAGCAGTTCTTC | CASGLETGAHNNEQFF | TRBJ2-1 | TRBD1 | TRBV5-1 | -